The present T cell receptor (beta chain) was sequenced within a study of T cell responses to AZD1222 COVID-19 vaccine. Study-level points and caveats: White British ancestry dominated among donors, who included more females, and clonal diversity was possibly underestimated. Baseline serology detected seropositivity in only six AZD1222 recipients.

Trimming took 0 bases from V and 4 from J, leaving 12 bases between them. This CDR3 has 16 amino acids. From germline, CDR1 is KGHSH and CDR2 LQKENI. Measured with immunoSEQ multiplex PCR; TCRdb has only the in-frame clones, and not every one. The sample records about 150,000 clones, approximately 90% being singletons. A word on this clone: What it binds is not known.

This sample comprised peripheral blood, obtained on day 0 of AZD1222 vaccination. The TCR comes from an adult in good health. The rearrangement joins TRBV18 to TRBJ2-2; D gene uncertain. The CDR3 DNA reads TGTGCCAGCTCACCACCTAAGAACAGCCGCACCGGGGAGCTGTTTTTT. Amino acids: CASSPPKNSRTGELFF.